The clone carrying this T cell receptor (beta chain) appeared a single time. In the original processing: Reference gene primers were amplified, and this amplification served to estimate nucleated cell counts. Repertoires were generated with immunoSEQ multiplex PCR, while TCRdb's copy carries only in-frame clones and drops some. That table supplies the V and J calls and clone size; D and trimming were determined from the DNA. The data contain about 44,000 clones, roughly nine tenths of them singletons. The record originates from a study of blood T cell repertoires in COVID-19. Study summary: The origin of the acute and convalescent COVID-19 samples was the United States, Italy and Spain. T cells, B-cell-depleted T cells, or PBMCs supplied cDNA or gDNA.

Deletions cut 4 bases from V and 3 bases from J, with 18 bases between. Germline values: CDR1 LGHDT, CDR2 YNNKEL (reference sequence). The CDR3 spans 17 residues. The clonotype comes from a man in his 70s with active COVID-19. The V and J genes are TRBV3-1 (or the pseudogene TRBV3-2) and TRBJ2-2; possibly TRBD2 for D (6 bases). Sequenced: peripheral blood. DNA for the CDR3: TGTGCCAGCAGCCCCACCCCTAGCGCCGGCCACACCGGGGAGCTGTTTTTT. Encoded protein: CASSPTPSAGHTGELFF.